The T cell receptor beta chain under discussion was sequenced for a study of blood T cells in healthy people across ages. Looking at the study overall: Per two T cells, template switching captured roughly one barcoded beta molecule.

In this sample, this clonotype turned up many times. Its antigen is undetermined. Study-level points and caveats: Bulk PBMC profiling left naive and antigen-experienced comparisons inconclusive.

V was trimmed by 0 bases and J by 0 bases, leaving 9 bases between them. The CDR3 has 14 amino acids. The germline CDR1 and CDR2 sequences are DFQATT and SNEGSKA (reference sequence). A second 7 to 11 cycle PCR used barcoded and J-beta primers. Each CDR3 protein is one row after TCRdb ran MiXCR on the 5' RACE reads. The sample yields some 800,000 distinct CDR3 sequences, around 42% seen once. Material for sequencing was blood. This receptor was obtained from a man between 60 and 75 years old in good health. The chain carries TRBV20-1 and TRBJ2-7; D uncertain. The CDR3 sequence is CSARDPESSYEQYF. DNA of the CDR3: TGCAGTGCTAGAGACCCAGAGAGCTCCTACGAGCAGTACTTC.